These 19 T cell receptor beta chains were all obtained from the same sample, sequenced in a study of cytomegalovirus exposure and HLA in healthy donors. Primers included in the PCR were 60 Vbeta and 13 Jbeta primers. Sequencing used immunoSEQ multiplex PCR; TCRdb keeps in-frame clones, though not all of them. The table shows 150,000 to 200,000 clones, with over 60% occurring only once. Material for sequencing was PBMCs. All receptors come from a woman between 35 and 50 years old in good health and CMV-seronegative.

The chain links TRBV5-1 to TRBJ2-1; 8 bases are shared with TRBD1. The germline V gene encodes CDR1 SGHRS and CDR2 YFSETQ. J was trimmed by 5 bases and V by 6 bases; bases with no gene match: 7. This CDR3 is 14 amino acids long. This CDR3 is CASKTQGANNEQFF. Written as DNA, the CDR3 is TGCGCCAGCAAAACCCAGGGGGCGAACAATGAGCAGTTCTTC.

This clone appeared a single time. The J gene is TRBJ2-2, the V gene TRBV2; D may be TRBD1 (7 bases). Germline V gene data show CDR1 as SNHLY and CDR2 as FYNNEI. This CDR3 comprises 11 residues. Trimming removed 8 bases from V and 13 bases from J, with 14 bases in between. Here the CDR3 DNA reads TGTGCCAGCCAGGGGGAGGAATGGCTGTTTTTT. Protein product: CASQGEEWLFF.

This clone has a handful of counts. The chain combines TRBV7-2 with TRBJ2-5; D not resolved. The J call may be mistaken, given a closer DNA end match to TRBJ2-7. This CDR3 contains 14 residues. Germline CDR1 SGHTA, CDR2 FQGNSA. CDR3: CASSIEPTDYEQYF. The CDR3, as DNA: TGTGCCAGCAGCATCGAACCTACTGACTACGAGCAGTACTTC.

The chain combines TRBV18 with TRBJ1-1, with D possibly being TRBD1 (5 bases). Germline loops: CDR1 KGHSH, CDR2 LQKENI. This CDR3 contains 13 residues. Trimming stripped 7 bases from V and 3 bases from J, with 12 bases between. The CDR3: CASYLQADTEAFF. In DNA, the CDR3 is TGTGCCAGCTACTTACAGGCTGACACTGAAGCTTTCTTT.

The rearrangement joins TRBV27 to TRBJ2-7, with 11 nucleotides matching TRBD2. The CDR3 loop spans 15 amino acids. After removal of 2 bases from V and 2 bases from J, the junction contained 2 bases not matched to a gene. Germline CDR1 is MNHEY and CDR2 is SMNVEV (reference sequence). The CDR3 loop reads CASSLTSGRTYEQYV. DNA of the CDR3: TGTGCCAGCAGTTTAACTAGCGGGAGAACCTACGAGCAGTACGTC.

The V and J genes are TRBV7-7 and TRBJ2-7; 10 positions match TRBD1. V trimming: 3 bases; J trimming: 4 bases; junction bases outside the gene matches: 3. CDR3 length equals 14 residues. Germline V gene lookup returns CDR1 SSHAT and CDR2 FNYEAQ (reference sequence). For the CDR3, the DNA is TGTGCCAGCAGCTTCGGGACAGGGGAATACGAGCAGTACTTC. Translating gives CASSFGTGEYEQYF.

The rearrangement links TRBV25-1 to TRBJ2-1; 7 bases agree with TRBD1. The CDR3 has 12 amino acids. The J segment lost 7 bases and the V segment lost 5 bases, leaving 2 bases of the junction unmatched. From germline, CDR1 is MGHDK and CDR2 SYGVNS. The CDR3 loop reads CASSLQGNEQFF. In DNA, the CDR3 is TGTGCCAGCAGTCTACAGGGGAATGAGCAGTTCTTC.

The rearrangement uses TRBV18 and TRBJ1-1; D gene unclear. The germline V gene has CDR1 KGHSH and CDR2 LQKENI. The CDR3 has 13 amino acids. Trimming cost V 3 bases and J 4 bases, with 9 bases left between them. The CDR3 sequence: CASSPSRGTEAFF. DNA for the CDR3: TGTGCCAGCTCACCCTCTCGGGGCACTGAAGCTTTCTTT.

The rearrangement uses TRBV5-6 and TRBJ2-1; TRBD2 matches at 8 bases. The CDR3 is 12 amino acids. J lost 12 bases, V lost 4 bases, and 6 bases had no gene match. CDR1 is SGHDT and CDR2 is YYEEEE in the germline V gene. The DNA for the CDR3 is TGTGCCAGCAGCCCCGGACTAGCCTGGCAGTTCTTC. As protein: CASSPGLAWQFF.

The genes are TRBV11-2 and TRBJ2-3, with unresolved D. Germline V gives CDR1 SGHAT, CDR2 FQNNGV. V shed 6 bases and J shed 7 bases, with 14 bases lying between them. This CDR3 is built from 13 residues. The DNA of the CDR3 is TGTGCCAGCAGTTTACCCCACATATATACGCAGTATTTT. This gives the protein CASSLPHIYTQYF.

The chain employs TRBV5-1 and TRBJ1-4; no clear D gene. The ends were cut back, 0 bases at V and 7 bases at J, with 13 bases in the middle. This CDR3 is 15 amino acids long. Germline V lookup: CDR1 SGHRS, CDR2 YFSETQ. CDR3 in amino acids: CASSLAKSSGEKLFF. The DNA of the CDR3 is TGCGCCAGCAGCTTGGCCAAAAGTTCGGGTGAAAAACTGTTTTTT.

This chain joins TRBV7-3 and TRBJ2-3; TRBD2 matches 9 bases. Unmatched junction bases numbered 0, after V lost 1 base and J lost 4 bases. CDR3 size: 14 residues. Germline V gene lookup returns CDR1 SGHTA and CDR2 FQGTGA. The CDR3, as DNA: TGTGCCAGCAGCTTAAGACTAGCGGCAGATACGCAGTATTTT. It specifies CASSLRLAADTQYF. Complete variable domain (other parts from reference TRBV7-3 and TRBJ2-3): GAGVSQTPSNKVTEKGKYVELRCDPISGHTALYWYRQSLGQGPEFLIYFQGTGAADDSGLPNDRFFAVRPEGSVSTLKIQRTERGDSAVYLCASSLRLAADTQYFGPGTRLTVL.

This clone has just a few counts. This chain joins TRBV7-3 and TRBJ1-2; D perhaps matches TRBD1 (5 bases). V lost 5 bases and J lost 5, with 12 bases in between. Germline CDR1 reads SGHTA; CDR2 reads FQGTGA. The CDR3 runs to 13 residues. CDR3 residues: CASSAYQGYGYTF. As DNA, the CDR3 is TGTGCCAGCAGCGCGTACCAGGGATATGGCTACACCTTC.

The genes are TRBV5-8 and TRBJ2-7; 10 bases line up with TRBD2. The germline V gene has CDR1 SGHTS and CDR2 YDEGEE. The J segment lost 5 bases and the V segment lost 0 bases, leaving 8 bases of the junction unmatched. The CDR3 runs 16 residues. CDR3 sequence reads: CASSLVYLAGVDEQYF. CDR3 in DNA: TGTGCCAGCAGCTTGGTGTACCTAGCGGGAGTTGACGAGCAGTACTTC. The whole variable domain, filled in from reference TRBV5-8 and TRBJ2-7, reads EAGVTQSPTHLIKTRGQQATLRCSPISGHTSVYWYQQALGLGLQFLLWYDEGEERNRGNFPPRFSGRQFPNYSSELNVNALELEDSALYLCASSLVYLAGVDEQYFGPGTRLTVT.

This clone has a handful of counts. The chain combines TRBV15 with TRBJ1-5; no clear D. The CDR3 consists of 15 residues. Deletions cut 1 base from V and 3 bases from J, with 10 bases between. Looked up from germline, CDR1 is LNHNV and CDR2 is YYDKDF (reference sequence). The CDR3, as DNA: TGTGCCACCAGCAGAGGAGGGAATTACAATCAGCCCCAGCATTTT. Its translation: CATSRGGNYNQPQHF.

This clone was seen once. The chain couples TRBV7-6 to TRBJ2-5; TRBD2 might be the D (5 bases). The germline V gene has CDR1 SGHVS and CDR2 FNYEAQ. The length of the CDR3 is 13 residues. Trimming left V 1 base short and J 3 bases short, with 6 bases between. This chain's CDR3 is CASSLVGKETQYF. DNA for the CDR3: TGTGCCAGCAGCTTAGTCGGGAAAGAGACCCAGTACTTC.

The chain is built from TRBV10-3 and TRBJ2-5; possibly TRBD1 for D (5 bases). Trimming shortened V by 2 bases and J by 4 bases, and 11 bases separated the two germline ends. CDR3 length: 14 amino acids. Germline CDR1 ENHRY, CDR2 SYGVKD. The CDR3: CAISEGADGETQYF. The CDR3, as DNA: TGTGCCATCAGTGAGGGGGCAGACGGAGAGACCCAGTACTTC.

The chain joins TRBV5-5 to TRBJ2-4, with TRBD2 matching over 7 bases. CDR3 size: 18 residues. In germline, CDR1 is SGHKS, CDR2 YYEKEE (reference sequence). Trimming at V came to 0 bases and at J to 0 bases, leaving 9 bases not matched to a gene. The CDR3 sequence: CASSLGAGELVAKNIQYF. DNA for the CDR3: TGTGCCAGCAGCTTGGGGGCGGGAGAGTTGGTAGCCAAAAACATTCAGTACTTC.

This clone has a single count. The chain carries TRBV30 and TRBJ1-2; 9 bases fit TRBD1. V was pared by 1 base and J by 7 bases, with 10 bases of the junction left unmatched. Germline lookup yields CDR1 GTSNPN and CDR2 SVGIG (reference sequence). The CDR3 totals 15 residues. The CDR3 region is CAWSGGQGGSGGYTF. Here the CDR3 DNA reads TGTGCCTGGAGTGGGGGACAGGGCGGTTCGGGTGGCTACACCTTC.